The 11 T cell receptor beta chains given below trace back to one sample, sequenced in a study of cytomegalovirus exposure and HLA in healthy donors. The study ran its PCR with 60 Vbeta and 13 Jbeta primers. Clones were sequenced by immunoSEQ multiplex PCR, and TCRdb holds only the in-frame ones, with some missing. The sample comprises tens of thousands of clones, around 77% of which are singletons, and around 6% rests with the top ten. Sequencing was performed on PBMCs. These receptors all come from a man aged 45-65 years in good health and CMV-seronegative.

CDR3 in amino acids: CASSSTRVMVEAFF. The CDR3 DNA follows: TGTGCCAGTAGTTCCACCAGGGTGATGGTTGAAGCTTTCTTT. J is TRBJ1-1 and V is TRBV19; tentative D call: TRBD1 (5 bases). CDR1 and CDR2 from the germline V gene are LNHDA and SQIVND (reference sequence). The V end was cut by 5 bases, the J end by 7 bases, with 17 bases between. CDR3 length equals 14 residues. Full variable domain (rest looked up from reference TRBV19 and TRBJ1-1): DGGITQSPKYLFRKEGQNVTLSCEQNLNHDAMYWYRQDPGQGLRLIYYSQIVNDFQKGDIAEGYSVSREKKESFPLTVTSAQKNPTAFYLCASSSTRVMVEAFFGQGTRLTVV.

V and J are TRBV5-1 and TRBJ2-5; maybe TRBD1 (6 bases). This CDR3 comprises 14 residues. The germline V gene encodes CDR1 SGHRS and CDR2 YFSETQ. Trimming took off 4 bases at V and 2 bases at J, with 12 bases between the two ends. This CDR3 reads CASSLGQIQETQYF. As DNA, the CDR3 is TGCGCCAGCAGCCTAGGACAGATACAAGAGACCCAGTACTTC.

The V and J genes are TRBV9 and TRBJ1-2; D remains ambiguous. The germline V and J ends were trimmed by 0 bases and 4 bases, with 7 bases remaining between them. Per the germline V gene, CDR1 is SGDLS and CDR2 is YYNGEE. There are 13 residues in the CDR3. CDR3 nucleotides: TGTGCCAGCAGCGTAGTGGCAGGCTATGGCTACACCTTC. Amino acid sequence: CASSVVAGYGYTF.

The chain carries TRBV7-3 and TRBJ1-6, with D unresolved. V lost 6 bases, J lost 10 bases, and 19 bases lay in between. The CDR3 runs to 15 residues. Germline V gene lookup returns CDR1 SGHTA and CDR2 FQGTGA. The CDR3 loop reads CASRLRPQAWSPLHF. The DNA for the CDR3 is TGTGCCAGCAGACTCAGGCCCCAGGCTTGGTCACCCCTCCACTTT.

The CDR3 reads CASSLTWGLYNEQFF. CDR3 nucleotide sequence: TGTGCCAGCAGTCTGACCTGGGGGCTTTACAATGAGCAGTTCTTC. The V gene is TRBV6-5, the J gene TRBJ2-1; maybe TRBD1 (6 bases). The CDR3 sequence is 15 residues long. Germline V CDR1 and CDR2: MNHEY, SVGAGI. The V gene lost 5 bases and the J gene lost 4 bases, with 15 bases spanning the gap.

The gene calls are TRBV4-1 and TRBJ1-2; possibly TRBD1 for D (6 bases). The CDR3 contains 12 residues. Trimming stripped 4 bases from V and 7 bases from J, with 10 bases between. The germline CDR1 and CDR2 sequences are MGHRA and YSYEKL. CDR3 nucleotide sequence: TGCGCCAGCAGCCCATCAGGGGTTGGCTACACCTTC. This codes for CASSPSGVGYTF.

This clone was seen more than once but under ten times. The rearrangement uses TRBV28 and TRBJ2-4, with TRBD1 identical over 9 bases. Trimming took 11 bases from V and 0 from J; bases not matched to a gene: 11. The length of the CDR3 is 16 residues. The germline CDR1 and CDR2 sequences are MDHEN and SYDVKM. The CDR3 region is CACGQGSSTAKNIQYF. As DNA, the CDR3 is TGTGCCTGCGGACAGGGGAGCTCAACAGCCAAAAACATTCAGTACTTC.

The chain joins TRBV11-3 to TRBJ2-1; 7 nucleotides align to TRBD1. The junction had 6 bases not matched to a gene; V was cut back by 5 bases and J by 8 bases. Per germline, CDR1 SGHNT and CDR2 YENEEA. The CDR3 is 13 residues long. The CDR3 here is CASSVLTGDEQFF. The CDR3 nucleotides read TGTGCCAGCAGCGTCTTAACAGGGGATGAGCAGTTCTTC.

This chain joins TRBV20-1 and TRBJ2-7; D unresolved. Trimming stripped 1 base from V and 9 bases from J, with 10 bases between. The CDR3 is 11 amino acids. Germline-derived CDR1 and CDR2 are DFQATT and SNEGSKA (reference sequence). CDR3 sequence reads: CSARVGPRQYF. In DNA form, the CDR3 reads TGCAGTGCTAGAGTTGGCCCCCGGCAGTACTTC.

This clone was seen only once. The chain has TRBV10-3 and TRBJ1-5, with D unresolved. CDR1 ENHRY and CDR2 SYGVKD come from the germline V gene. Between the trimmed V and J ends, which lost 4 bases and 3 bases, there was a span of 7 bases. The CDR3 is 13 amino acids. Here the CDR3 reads CAISVQSNQPQHF. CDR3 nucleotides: TGTGCCATCAGTGTACAGTCCAATCAGCCCCAGCATTTT.

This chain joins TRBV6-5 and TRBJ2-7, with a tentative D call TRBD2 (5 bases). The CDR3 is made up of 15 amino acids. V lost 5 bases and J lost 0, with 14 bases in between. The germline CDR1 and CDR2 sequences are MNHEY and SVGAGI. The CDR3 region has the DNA TGTGCCAGCAGTCCTCCCCTAAGCGGCTCCTACGAGCAGTACTTC. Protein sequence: CASSPPLSGSYEQYF.